The 21 T cell receptor beta chains reported below all come from one sample, sequenced in a study of blood T cell repertoires in COVID-19. Method: immunoSEQ multiplex PCR; TCRdb's copy keeps in-frame clones and lacks some. The table records about 130,000 clones, about four fifths of them present only once. Sample: PBMCs or T cells enriched from blood (not recorded which). The receptors derive from a man aged 50-59 years who had recovered from COVID-19.

The rearrangement joins TRBV5-1 to TRBJ2-5, with 7 bases identical to TRBD1. This CDR3 contains 13 residues. CDR1 and CDR2 from the germline V gene are SGHRS and YFSETQ. V trimming: 4 bases; J trimming: 7 bases; junction bases outside the gene matches: 7. DNA for the CDR3: TGCGCCAGCAGCGGGACAGTTAAGAGGACCCAGTACTTC. It translates to CASSGTVKRTQYF.

The chain has TRBV5-1 and TRBJ2-3; the match to TRBD2 covers 7 bases. The CDR3 length is 15 residues. J was trimmed by 2 bases and V by 5 bases; bases with no gene match: 8. Germline V gene lookup returns CDR1 SGHRS and CDR2 YFSETQ. This chain's CDR3 is CASSSGTTDTDTQYF. DNA of the CDR3: TGCGCCAGCAGTTCCGGGACTACCGACACAGATACGCAGTATTTT.

The chain links TRBV19 to TRBJ1-2; D remains ambiguous. CDR1 and CDR2 (germline): LNHDA, SQIVND (reference sequence). The CDR3 is 15 amino acids. Deletions cut 3 bases from V and 6 bases from J, with 17 bases between. The CDR3 bases are TGTGCCAGTAGTATGGTCTCGCGGCGTTTGGATGGCTACACCTTC. It yields the protein CASSMVSRRLDGYTF.

Of note for this clone: The germline gene is not matched at one end of the junction; a read error may be the cause. The chain carries TRBV7-7 and TRBJ2-5, with D tentatively TRBD1 (5 bases). This CDR3 region has 13 residues. Germline V CDR1 and CDR2: SSHAT, FNYEAQ (reference sequence). As DNA, the CDR3 is TGTGCTAGCAGCACCGACAGACAAGAGACCCAGTACTTC. Its protein product is CASSTDRQETQYF.

The chain carries TRBV6-2 or TRBV6-3 and TRBJ1-1, with 7 bases aligning to TRBD1. The CDR3 runs to 15 residues. V dropped 5 bases and J dropped 4; count of bases not matched to a gene: 10. Germline CDR1 MNHEY, CDR2 SVGEGT. The CDR3 DNA reads TGTGCCAGCAGTACCAGACAGGGAGTATCCACTGAAGCTTTCTTT. This translates into CASSTRQGVSTEAFF.

The rearrangement links TRBV7-2 to TRBJ2-1, with unresolved D. The CDR3 length is 13 residues. The V and J ends lost 2 bases and 6 bases respectively, with 8 bases between them. The germline CDR1 and CDR2 sequences are SGHTA and FQGNSA. The chain's CDR3 is CASSLQVANEQFF. CDR3 in DNA: TGTGCCAGCAGCTTACAAGTGGCCAATGAGCAGTTCTTC.

This clone was detected only once. This chain links TRBV7-9 with TRBJ1-3; 7 bases line up with TRBD1. CDR3 length: 14 amino acids. The V gene end was trimmed by 5 bases and the J gene end by 4 bases; junction bases not matched to a gene: 5. Germline V CDR1 and CDR2: SEHNR, FQNEAQ (reference sequence). CDR3: CASSPTGSGNTIYF. CDR3 nucleotide sequence: TGTGCCAGCAGCCCGACAGGGTCCGGAAACACCATATATTTT.

The genes are TRBV18 and TRBJ2-7; no reliable D call. Trimming took off 0 bases at V and 2 bases at J, with 5 bases between the two ends. The CDR3 spans 13 residues. Looked up from germline, CDR1 is KGHSH and CDR2 is LQKENI. CDR3 region: CASSPPGTYEQYF. In DNA, the CDR3 is TGTGCCAGCTCACCACCCGGTACCTACGAGCAGTACTTC.

V and J are TRBV3-1 (or the pseudogene TRBV3-2) and TRBJ1-6; D gene uncertain. In germline, CDR1 is LGHDT, CDR2 YNNKEL (reference sequence). Trimming left V 0 bases short and J 7 bases short, with 13 bases between. The CDR3 extends over 16 amino acids. Written as DNA, the CDR3 is TGTGCCAGCAGCCAAGATTTCGGGGAAGGCAATTCACCCCTCCACTTT. Protein: CASSQDFGEGNSPLHF.

The genes are TRBV19 and TRBJ1-6, with 7 nucleotides matching TRBD1. V lost 7 bases to trimming and J lost 0 bases; unmatched junction nucleotides: 0. The CDR3 is made up of 14 amino acids. Germline V gene lookup returns CDR1 LNHDA and CDR2 SQIVND (reference sequence). As DNA, the CDR3 is TGTGCCAGTACAGGGGGCTCCTATAATTCACCCCTCCACTTT. This encodes CASTGGSYNSPLHF. The whole variable domain, remainder taken from reference TRBV19 and TRBJ1-6, is DGGITQSPKYLFRKEGQNVTLSCEQNLNHDAMYWYRQDPGQGLRLIYYSQIVNDFQKGDIAEGYSVSREKKESFPLTVTSAQKNPTAFYLCASTGGSYNSPLHFGNGTRLTVT.

The V call is TRBV3-1 (or the pseudogene TRBV3-2), the J call TRBJ2-4; D is undetermined. Germline V lookup: CDR1 LGHDT, CDR2 YNNKEL (reference sequence). CDR3 size: 15 residues. Trimming shortened V by 2 bases and J by 0 bases, and 8 bases separated the two germline ends. This CDR3 reads CASSQNYGAKNIQYF. CDR3 sequence (DNA): TGTGCCAGCAGCCAAAACTATGGAGCCAAAAACATTCAGTACTTC.

The chain carries TRBV6-5 and TRBJ1-3; D is undetermined. Trimming stripped 4 bases from V and 0 bases from J, with 7 bases between. There are 14 residues in the CDR3. Looked up from germline, CDR1 is MNHEY and CDR2 is SVGAGI. The CDR3: CASSFLNSGNTIYF. In nucleotides, the CDR3 is TGTGCCAGCAGTTTTCTAAACTCTGGAAACACCATATATTTT.

The chain is built from TRBV9 and TRBJ1-3; tentatively, D is TRBD1 (5 bases). This CDR3 has 15 residues. The V and J ends lost 3 bases and 0 bases respectively, with 10 bases between them. Germline V gives CDR1 SGDLS, CDR2 YYNGEE. CDR3 bases: TGTGCCAGCAGCGAGGGGCTAAACTCTGGAAACACCATATATTTT. Its protein product is CASSEGLNSGNTIYF.

The genes are TRBV24-1 and TRBJ2-7, with a possible D match to TRBD1 (5 bases). CDR1 is KGHDR, CDR2 SFDVKD, per germline. CDR3 length: 13 residues. V dropped 4 bases and J dropped 1 base, with 7 bases sitting between them. The DNA of the CDR3 is TGTGCCACCAGTGACCAGGGTTCCTACGAGCAGTACTTC. It is translated as CATSDQGSYEQYF.

The chain links TRBV28 to TRBJ1-2; 11 bases map to TRBD1. V dropped 6 bases and J dropped 7; count of bases not matched to a gene: 7. The CDR3 consists of 14 residues. Germline V gene data show CDR1 as MDHEN and CDR2 as SYDVKM. CDR3 region: CASSSTGQGGGYTF. CDR3 nucleotides: TGTGCCAGCAGCTCTACGGGACAGGGGGGTGGCTACACCTTC.

The V call is TRBV7-8, the J call TRBJ2-1; TRBD1 matches at 7 bases. V lost 7 bases and J lost 1; bases outside the gene matches: 7. This CDR3 comprises 15 residues. The germline V gene encodes CDR1 SGHVS and CDR2 FQNEAQ. CDR3 nucleotide sequence: TGTGCCAGCATAACTACAGGGGTGTCCTACAATGAGCAGTTCTTC. Amino acids: CASITTGVSYNEQFF. Full variable domain (rest looked up from reference TRBV7-8 and TRBJ2-1): GAGVSQSPRYKVAKRGQDVALRCDPISGHVSLFWYQQALGQGPEFLTYFQNEAQLDKSGLPSDRFFAERPEGSVSTLKIQRTQQEDSAVYLCASITTGVSYNEQFFGPGTRLTVL.

The chain has TRBV7-2 and TRBJ1-2, with D perhaps TRBD1 (6 bases). Germline CDR1 and CDR2: SGHTA and FQGNSA. This CDR3 spans 14 amino acids. With 2 bases removed from V and 3 bases from J, the gap between germline ends came to 10 bases. The CDR3 nucleotides read TGTGCCAGCAGCTTACAGGGGACCGACTATGGCTACACCTTC. This codes for CASSLQGTDYGYTF.

The chain is built from TRBV7-2 and TRBJ2-3; TRBD2 matches 7 bases. The V gene end was trimmed by 6 bases and the J gene end by 6 bases; junction bases not matched to a gene: 6. The germline V gene has CDR1 SGHTA and CDR2 FQGNSA. This CDR3 is 13 amino acids long. The CDR3 protein is CASRPGTTDTQYF. The CDR3 DNA sequence: TGTGCCAGCAGACCCGGGACTACGGATACGCAGTATTTT.

The V and J genes are TRBV21-1 and TRBJ1-4; the table's TRBD1 call for D was not verified on the DNA. TRBV21-1 is listed as a pseudogene. The CDR3 has 19 residues. CDR3 protein: CASSKEPGQGVGANEKLFF. The CDR3 DNA reads TGTGCCAGCAGCAAAGAGCCGGGACAGGGGGTCGGAGCTAATGAAAAACTGTTTTTT.

This chain connects TRBV19 to TRBJ2-7; 10 nucleotides align to TRBD1. With 4 bases clipped from V and 0 bases from J, the junction kept 9 bases outside the gene matches. CDR1 and CDR2 (germline): LNHDA, SQIVND (reference sequence). There are 17 residues in the CDR3. The CDR3 is CASSSGTGVRSSYEQYF. CDR3 bases: TGTGCCAGTAGTAGCGGGACAGGGGTTAGGAGCTCCTACGAGCAGTACTTC. Together with reference TRBV19 and TRBJ2-7, the CDR3 gives the full variable domain: DGGITQSPKYLFRKEGQNVTLSCEQNLNHDAMYWYRQDPGQGLRLIYYSQIVNDFQKGDIAEGYSVSREKKESFPLTVTSAQKNPTAFYLCASSSGTGVRSSYEQYFGPGTRLTVT.

The V and J genes are TRBV5-1 and TRBJ2-2, with D perhaps matching TRBD1 (6 bases). There are 14 residues in the CDR3. CDR1 is SGHRS and CDR2 is YFSETQ in the germline V gene. V lost 4 bases and J 4 bases, leaving 11 bases between the germline ends. CDR3 in amino acids: CASSSQGPTGELFF. The CDR3 DNA reads as TGCGCCAGCAGCAGTCAGGGGCCCACCGGGGAGCTGTTTTTT.